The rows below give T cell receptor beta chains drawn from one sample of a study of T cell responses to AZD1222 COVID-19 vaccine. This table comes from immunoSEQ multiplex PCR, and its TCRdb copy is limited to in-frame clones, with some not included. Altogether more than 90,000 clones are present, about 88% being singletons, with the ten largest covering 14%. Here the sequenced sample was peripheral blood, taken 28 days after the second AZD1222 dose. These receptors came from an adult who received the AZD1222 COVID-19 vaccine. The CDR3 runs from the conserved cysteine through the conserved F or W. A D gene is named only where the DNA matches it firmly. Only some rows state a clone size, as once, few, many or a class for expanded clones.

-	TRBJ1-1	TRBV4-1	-	CASSQDPKAMNTEAFF	TGCGCCAGCAGCCAAGATCCAAAAGCCATGAACACTGAAGCTTTCTTT
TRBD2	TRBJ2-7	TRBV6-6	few	CASNAGTNYEQYF	TGTGCCAGTAACGCCGGGACTAACTACGAGCAGTACTTC
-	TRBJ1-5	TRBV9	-	CASSLTGGGNQPQHF	TGTGCCAGCAGCCTCACCGGAGGGGGCAATCAGCCCCAGCATTTT
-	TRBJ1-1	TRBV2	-	CASRPANTEAFF	TGTGCCAGCAGACCAGCGAACACTGAAGCTTTCTTT
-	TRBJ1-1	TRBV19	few	CASSLQGDTEAFF	TGTGCCAGTAGCCTACAGGGAGACACTGAAGCTTTCTTT
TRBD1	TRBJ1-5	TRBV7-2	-	CASSGQGDQPQHF	TGTGCCAGCAGTGGACAGGGAGATCAGCCCCAGCATTTT
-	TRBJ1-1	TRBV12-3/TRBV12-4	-	CASSLSGDTEAFF	TGTGCCAGCAGTCTAAGCGGTGACACTGAAGCTTTCTTT
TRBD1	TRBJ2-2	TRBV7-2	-	CASSPRQGDTGELFF	TGTGCCAGCAGCCCCCGACAGGGGGACACCGGGGAGCTGTTTTTT
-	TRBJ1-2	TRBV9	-	CASRGKDNYGYTF	TGTGCCAGCAGGGGCAAGGATAACTATGGCTACACCTTC
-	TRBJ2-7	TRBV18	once	CASSPGGDAYEQYF	TGTGCCAGCTCACCAGGAGGAGACGCCTACGAGCAGTACTTC
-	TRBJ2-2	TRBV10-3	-	CAISLETGTGELFF	TGTGCCATCAGCCTAGAGACAGGTACCGGGGAGCTGTTTTTT
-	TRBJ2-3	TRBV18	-	CASSPMARVGTDTQYF	TGTGCCAGCTCACCAATGGCCAGGGTAGGCACAGATACGCAGTATTTT
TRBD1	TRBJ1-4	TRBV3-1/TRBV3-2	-	CASSLRQGYNEKLFF	TGTGCCAGCAGCTTACGACAGGGCTATAATGAAAAACTGTTTTTT
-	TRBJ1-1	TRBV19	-	CASSMRGYRDMAFF	TGTGCCAGTAGCATGAGGGGGTACAGGGATATGGCTTTCTTT
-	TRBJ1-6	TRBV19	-	CASTAGAGFNSPLHF	TGTGCCAGCACCGCCGGAGCAGGGTTTAATTCACCCCTCCACTTT
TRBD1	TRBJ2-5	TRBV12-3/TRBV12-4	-	CASEGQAVETQYF	TGTGCCAGCGAGGGACAGGCGGTTGAGACCCAGTACTTC
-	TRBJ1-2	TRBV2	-	CASSEAKSVGNYGYTF	TGTGCCAGCAGTGAAGCCAAAAGTGTGGGTAACTATGGCTACACCTTC
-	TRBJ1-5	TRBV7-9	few	CASSLDLPNQPQHF	TGTGCCAGCAGCTTAGATTTGCCCAATCAGCCCCAGCATTTT
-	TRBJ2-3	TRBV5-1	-	CASSWGADTQYF	TGCGCCAGCAGCTGGGGGGCGGATACGCAGTATTTT
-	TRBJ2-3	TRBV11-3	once	CASSLAAGATDTQYF	TGTGCCAGCAGCTTAGCCGCGGGGGCCACAGATACGCAGTATTTT
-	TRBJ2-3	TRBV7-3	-	CASSLGRTGLGDTQYF	TGTGCCAGCAGCTTAGGTAGGACCGGTCTAGGAGATACGCAGTATTTT
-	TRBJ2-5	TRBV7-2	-	CASSFYSPQETQYF	TGTGCCAGCAGCTTCTACTCCCCCCAAGAGACCCAGTACTTC
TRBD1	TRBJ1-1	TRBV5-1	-	CASSLGSGQANTEAFF	TGCGCCAGCAGCTTGGGTTCGGGACAGGCGAACACTGAAGCTTTCTTT
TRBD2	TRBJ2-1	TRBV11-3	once	CASRSPTGLAGGYEQFF	TGTGCCAGCAGATCCCCAACGGGACTAGCGGGAGGATATGAGCAGTTCTTC
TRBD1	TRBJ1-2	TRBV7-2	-	CASSFTGTGFLLYYGYTF	TGTGCCAGCAGCTTCACCGGGACAGGGTTCTTACTATACTATGGCTACACCTTC
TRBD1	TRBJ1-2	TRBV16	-	CASSPQGAAYGYTF	TGTGCCAGCAGCCCCCAGGGGGCCGCCTATGGCTACACCTTC
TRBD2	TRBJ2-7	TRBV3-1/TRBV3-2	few	CASSHLAGGQYF	TGTGCCAGCAGCCACCTAGCGGGAGGGCAGTACTTC
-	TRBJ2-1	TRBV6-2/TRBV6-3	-	CASSTIRDLKSSYNEQFF	TGTGCCAGCAGTACTATCCGGGACCTCAAGAGCTCCTACAATGAGCAGTTCTTC
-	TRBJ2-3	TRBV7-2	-	CASSLGTSDTQYF	TGTGCCAGCAGCTTAGGGACGAGCGATACGCAGTATTTT
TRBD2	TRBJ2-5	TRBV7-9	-	CASTPAGTSGSGETQYF	TGTGCCAGCACTCCAGCCGGGACTAGCGGGAGCGGAGAGACCCAGTACTTC
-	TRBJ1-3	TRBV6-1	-	CASSEGASAAGNTIYF	TGTGCCAGCAGTGAAGGGGCATCGGCAGCTGGAAACACCATATATTTT
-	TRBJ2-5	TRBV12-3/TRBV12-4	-	CASRDTARETQYF	TGTGCCAGCAGGGACACAGCTCGAGAGACCCAGTACTTC
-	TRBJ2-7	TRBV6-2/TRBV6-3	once	CASSTSRIEQYF	TGTGCCAGCAGCACCTCCCGAATAGAGCAGTACTTC
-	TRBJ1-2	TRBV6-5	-	CASSRDRDKLYGYTF	TGTGCCAGCAGTAGGGACCGGGACAAGCTCTATGGCTACACCTTC
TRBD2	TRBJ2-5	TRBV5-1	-	CASSPQAGGRGETQYF	TGCGCCAGCAGCCCCCAGGCGGGGGGGAGAGGAGAGACCCAGTACTTC
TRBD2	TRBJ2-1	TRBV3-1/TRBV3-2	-	CASSHRLAGDLYNREQFF	TGTGCCAGCAGCCACCGACTAGCGGGAGACCTTTATAATCGTGAGCAGTTCTTC
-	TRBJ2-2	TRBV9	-	CASSVGRELFF	TGTGCCAGCAGCGTAGGGCGGGAGCTGTTTTTT
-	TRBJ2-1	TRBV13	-	CASSPPGLGYNEQFF	TGTGCCAGCAGCCCTCCGGGGCTCGGATACAATGAGCAGTTCTTC
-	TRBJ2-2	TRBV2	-	CASKPGSWGELFF	TGTGCCAGCAAACCCGGGTCCTGGGGGGAGCTGTTTTTT
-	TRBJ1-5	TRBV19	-	CASSTISNQPQHF	TGTGCCAGTAGTACCATTAGCAATCAGCCCCAGCATTTT
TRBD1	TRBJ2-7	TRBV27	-	CASSYGTGYEQYF	TGTGCCAGCAGTTACGGGACAGGCTACGAGCAGTACTTC
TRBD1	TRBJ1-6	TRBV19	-	CASRDRGRSPLHF	TGTGCCAGTAGGGACAGGGGGCGATCACCCCTCCACTTT
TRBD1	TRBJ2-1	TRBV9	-	CASSVGEGAGYEQFF	TGTGCCAGCAGCGTGGGAGAGGGGGCCGGCTATGAGCAGTTCTTC